The sequence of this T cell receptor beta chain was determined in a study of CD8 T cells in ankylosing spondylitis. Study-level findings and limits: A motif in TCR beta, a set of eight highly homologous variants, appeared characteristic of ankylosing spondylitis blood.

MiXCR, applied by TCRdb to the 5' RACE reads, yields one record per CDR3 protein. The data show approximately 340,000 distinct CDR3 sequences, with roughly 15% seen just once and approximately 1% held by the top ten. The CDR3 spans 12 residues. Trimming left V 10 bases short and J 4 bases short, with 14 bases between. From germline, CDR1 is ENHRY and CDR2 SYGVKD. The table lists this clonotype with a few counts. Antigen specificity is unknown. The source is a male donor with ankylosing spondylitis or in good health (not recorded which). The chain links TRBV10-3 to TRBJ2-7; maybe TRBD1 (6 bases). The sample consisted of blood, either unsorted or a sorted T cell fraction (not recorded which). The DNA for the CDR3 is TGTGCCACATCCGGGACAACATACGAGCAGTACTTC. It translates to CATSGTTYEQYF.